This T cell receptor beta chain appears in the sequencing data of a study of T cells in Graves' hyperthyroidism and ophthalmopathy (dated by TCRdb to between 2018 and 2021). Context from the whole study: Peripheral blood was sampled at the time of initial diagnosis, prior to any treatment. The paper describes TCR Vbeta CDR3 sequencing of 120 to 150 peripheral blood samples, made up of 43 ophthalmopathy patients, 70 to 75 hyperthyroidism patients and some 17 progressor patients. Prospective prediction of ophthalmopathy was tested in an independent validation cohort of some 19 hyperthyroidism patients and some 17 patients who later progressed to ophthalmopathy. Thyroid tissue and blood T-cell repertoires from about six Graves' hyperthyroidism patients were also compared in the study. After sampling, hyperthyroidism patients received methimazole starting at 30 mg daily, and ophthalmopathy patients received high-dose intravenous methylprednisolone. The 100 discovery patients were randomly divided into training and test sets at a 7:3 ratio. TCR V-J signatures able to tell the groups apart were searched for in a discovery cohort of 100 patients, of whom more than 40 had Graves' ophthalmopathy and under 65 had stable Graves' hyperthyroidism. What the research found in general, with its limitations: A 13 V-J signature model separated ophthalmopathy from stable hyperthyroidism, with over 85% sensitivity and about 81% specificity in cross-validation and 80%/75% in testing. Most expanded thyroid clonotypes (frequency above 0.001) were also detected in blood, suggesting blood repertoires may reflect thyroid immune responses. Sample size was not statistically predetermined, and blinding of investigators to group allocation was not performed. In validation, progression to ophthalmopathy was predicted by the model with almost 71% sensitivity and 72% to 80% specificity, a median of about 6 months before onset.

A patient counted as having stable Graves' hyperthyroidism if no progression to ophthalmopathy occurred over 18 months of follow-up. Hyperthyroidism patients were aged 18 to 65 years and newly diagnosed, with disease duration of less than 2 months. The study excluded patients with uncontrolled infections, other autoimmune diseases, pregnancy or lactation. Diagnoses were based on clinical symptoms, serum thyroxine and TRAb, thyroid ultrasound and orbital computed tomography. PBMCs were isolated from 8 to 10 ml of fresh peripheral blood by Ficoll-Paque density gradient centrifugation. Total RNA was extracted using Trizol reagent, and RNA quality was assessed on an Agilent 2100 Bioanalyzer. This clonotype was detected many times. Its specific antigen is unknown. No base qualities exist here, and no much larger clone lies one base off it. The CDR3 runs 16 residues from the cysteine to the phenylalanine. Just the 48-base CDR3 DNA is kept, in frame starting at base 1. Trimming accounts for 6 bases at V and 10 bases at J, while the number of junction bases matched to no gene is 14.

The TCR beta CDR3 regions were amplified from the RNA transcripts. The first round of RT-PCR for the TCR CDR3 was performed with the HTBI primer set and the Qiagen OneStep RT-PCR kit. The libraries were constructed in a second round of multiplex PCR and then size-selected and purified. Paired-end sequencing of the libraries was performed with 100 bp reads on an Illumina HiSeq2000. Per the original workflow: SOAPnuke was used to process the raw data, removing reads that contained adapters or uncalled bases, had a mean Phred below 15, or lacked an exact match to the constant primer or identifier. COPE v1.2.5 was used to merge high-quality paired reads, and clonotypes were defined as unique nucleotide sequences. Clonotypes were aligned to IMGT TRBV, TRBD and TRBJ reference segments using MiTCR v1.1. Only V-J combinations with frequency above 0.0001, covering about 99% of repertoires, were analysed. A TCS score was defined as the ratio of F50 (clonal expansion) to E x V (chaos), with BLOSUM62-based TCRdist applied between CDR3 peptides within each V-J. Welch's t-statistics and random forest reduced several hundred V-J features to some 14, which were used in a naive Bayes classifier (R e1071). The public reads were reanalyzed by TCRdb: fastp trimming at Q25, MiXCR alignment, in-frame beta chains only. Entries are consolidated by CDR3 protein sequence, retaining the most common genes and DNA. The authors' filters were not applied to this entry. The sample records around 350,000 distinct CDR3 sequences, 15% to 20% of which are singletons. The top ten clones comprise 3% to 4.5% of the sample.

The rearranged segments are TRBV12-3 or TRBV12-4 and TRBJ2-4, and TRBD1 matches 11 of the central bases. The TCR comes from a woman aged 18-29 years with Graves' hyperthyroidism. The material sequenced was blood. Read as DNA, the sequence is TGTGCCAGCAGCCCAATCGCCGGGACAGGGGGTAGGATTCAGTACTTC. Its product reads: CASSPIAGTGGRIQYF.